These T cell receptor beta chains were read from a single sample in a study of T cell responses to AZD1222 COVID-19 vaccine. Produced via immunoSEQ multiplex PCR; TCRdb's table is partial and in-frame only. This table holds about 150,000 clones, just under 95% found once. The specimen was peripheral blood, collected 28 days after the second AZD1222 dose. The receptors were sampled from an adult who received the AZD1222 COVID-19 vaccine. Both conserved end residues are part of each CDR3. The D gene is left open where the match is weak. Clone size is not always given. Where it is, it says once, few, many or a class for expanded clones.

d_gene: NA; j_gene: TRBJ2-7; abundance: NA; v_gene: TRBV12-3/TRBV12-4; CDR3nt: TGTGCCAGCAGCCCATCAATTTACGAGCAGTACTTC; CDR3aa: CASSPSIYEQYF
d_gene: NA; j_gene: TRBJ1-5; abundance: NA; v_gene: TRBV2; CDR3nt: TGTGCCAGCACCGAGGTGGCAGAAAATCAGCCCCAGCATTTT; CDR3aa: CASTEVAENQPQHF
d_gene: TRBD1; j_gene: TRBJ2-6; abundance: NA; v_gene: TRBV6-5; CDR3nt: TGTGCCAGCAGTTACAGGGGGCCGGGGGCCAACGTCCTGACTTTC; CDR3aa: CASSYRGPGANVLTF
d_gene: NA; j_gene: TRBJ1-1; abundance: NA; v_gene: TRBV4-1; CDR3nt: TGCGCCAGCAGCCATGACAGTTCTGAAGCTTTCTTT; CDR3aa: CASSHDSSEAFF
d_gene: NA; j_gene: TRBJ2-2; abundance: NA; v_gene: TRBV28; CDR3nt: TGTGCCAGCAGCCCTTCGGAGGAGCTGTTTTTT; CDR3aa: CASSPSEELFF
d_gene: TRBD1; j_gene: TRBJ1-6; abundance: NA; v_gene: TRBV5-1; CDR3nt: TGCGCCAGCAGCAACCGACAGGGCGCCTCCTATAATTCACCCCTCCACTTT; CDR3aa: CASSNRQGASYNSPLHF
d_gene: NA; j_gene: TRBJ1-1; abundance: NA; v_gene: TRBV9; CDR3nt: TGTGCCAGCAGCCCACCGACAGGTCCGAACACTGAAGCTTTCTTT; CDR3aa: CASSPPTGPNTEAFF
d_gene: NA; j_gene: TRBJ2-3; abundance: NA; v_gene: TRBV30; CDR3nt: TGTGCCTGGAGGGTTACTAGCTTTGGAGCAGATACGCAGTATTTT; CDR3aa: CAWRVTSFGADTQYF
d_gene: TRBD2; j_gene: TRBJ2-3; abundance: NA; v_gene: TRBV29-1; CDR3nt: TGCAGCGTGGTACTAGCGGGGGCGAGAGATACGCAGTATTTT; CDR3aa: CSVVLAGARDTQYF
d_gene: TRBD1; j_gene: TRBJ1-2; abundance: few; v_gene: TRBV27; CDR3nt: TGTGCCAGCTCCGGGACAGGGGGGGGTGGCTACACCTTC; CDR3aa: CASSGTGGGGYTF
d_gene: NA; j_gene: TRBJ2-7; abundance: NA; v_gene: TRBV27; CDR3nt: TGTGCCAGCAGTTTTGGGCAGAGCTACGAGCAGTACTTC; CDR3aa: CASSFGQSYEQYF
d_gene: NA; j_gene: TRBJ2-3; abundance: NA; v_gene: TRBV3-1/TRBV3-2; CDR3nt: TGTGCCAGCAGCCAAGATGATCTAGGGAGCACAGATACGCAGTATTTT; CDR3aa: CASSQDDLGSTDTQYF
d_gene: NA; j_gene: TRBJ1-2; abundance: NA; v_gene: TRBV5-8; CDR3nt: TGTGCCAGCAGCTTGAATGTCGGACATTCCTATGGCTACACCTTC; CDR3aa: CASSLNVGHSYGYTF
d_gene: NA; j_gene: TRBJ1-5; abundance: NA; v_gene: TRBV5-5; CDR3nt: TGTGCCAGCAGCTTGAGGTCGGGGATTAGCAATCAGCCCCAGCATTTT; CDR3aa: CASSLRSGISNQPQHF
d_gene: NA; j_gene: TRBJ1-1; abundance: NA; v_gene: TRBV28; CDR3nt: TGTGCCATCACCCCAGTGTGGGTGGTGAACACTGAAGCTTTCTTT; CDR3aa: CAITPVWVVNTEAFF
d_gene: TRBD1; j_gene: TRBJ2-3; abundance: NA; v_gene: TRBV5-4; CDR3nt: TGTGCCAGCAGTTTTAACCGGGACAGCTACACAGATACGCAGTATTTT; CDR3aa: CASSFNRDSYTDTQYF
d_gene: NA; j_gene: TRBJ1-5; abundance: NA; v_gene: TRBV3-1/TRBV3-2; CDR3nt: TGTGCCAGCAGCCACCAGGGGAGTCAGCCCCAGCATTTT; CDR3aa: CASSHQGSQPQHF
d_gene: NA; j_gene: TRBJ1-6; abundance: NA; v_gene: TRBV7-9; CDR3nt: TGTGCCAGCAGCGCGAGGACAGCTAATAATTCACCCCTCCACTTT; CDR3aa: CASSARTANNSPLHF
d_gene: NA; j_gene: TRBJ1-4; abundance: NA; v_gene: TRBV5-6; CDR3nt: TGTGCCAGCAGCTTGGCAGGGAATTATGAAAAACTGTTTTTT; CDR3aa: CASSLAGNYEKLFF
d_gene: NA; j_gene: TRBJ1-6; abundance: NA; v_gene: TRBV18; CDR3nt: TGTGCCAGCTCACCGGACTCTATGAATTCACCCCTCCACTTT; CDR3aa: CASSPDSMNSPLHF
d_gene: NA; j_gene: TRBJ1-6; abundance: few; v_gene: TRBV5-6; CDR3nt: TGTGCCAGCAGCTTGGGACAGTATAATTCACCCCTCCACTTT; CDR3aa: CASSLGQYNSPLHF
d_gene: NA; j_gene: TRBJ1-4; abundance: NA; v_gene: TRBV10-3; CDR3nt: TGTGCCATCAGTGAGAGGCGATACGGGGGTGAGGATGAAAAACTGTTTTTT; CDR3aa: CAISERRYGGEDEKLFF
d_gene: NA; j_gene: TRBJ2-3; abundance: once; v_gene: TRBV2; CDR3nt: TGTGCCGACGGTGGACTGTCGGGGCCCACAGATACGCAGTATTTT; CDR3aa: CADGGLSGPTDTQYF
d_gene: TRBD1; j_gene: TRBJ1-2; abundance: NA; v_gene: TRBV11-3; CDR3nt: TGTGCCAGCAGCTCGACAGGGGTAAACTACTATGGCTACACCTTC; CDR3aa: CASSSTGVNYYGYTF
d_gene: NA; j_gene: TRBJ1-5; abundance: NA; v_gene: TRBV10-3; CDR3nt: TGTGCCATCCAACAGGGACCCAATCAGCCCCAGCATTTT; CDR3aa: CAIQQGPNQPQHF
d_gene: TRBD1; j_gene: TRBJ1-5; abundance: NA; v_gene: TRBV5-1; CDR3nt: TGCGCCAGCAGCCCTGGGACAGGGTGGAATCAGCCCCAGCATTTT; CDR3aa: CASSPGTGWNQPQHF
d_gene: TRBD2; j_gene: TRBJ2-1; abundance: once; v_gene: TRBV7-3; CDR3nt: TGTGCCAGCAGCTTAGGGACTAGCCGACACAATGAGCAGTTCTTC; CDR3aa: CASSLGTSRHNEQFF
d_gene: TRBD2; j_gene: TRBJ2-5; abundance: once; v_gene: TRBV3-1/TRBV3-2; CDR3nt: TGTGCCAGCAGCCAAGTTTTTTTGGGGACTAGCGGGGACGAGACCCAGTACTTC; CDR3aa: CASSQVFLGTSGDETQYF
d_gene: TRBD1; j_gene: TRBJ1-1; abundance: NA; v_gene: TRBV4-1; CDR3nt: TGCGCCAGCAGCCCGACAGGGGAGGGCACTGAAGCTTTCTTT; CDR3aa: CASSPTGEGTEAFF
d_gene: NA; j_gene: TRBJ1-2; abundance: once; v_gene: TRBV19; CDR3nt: TGTGCCACCAAAATCTCGGGCTCCACTCGGGACAATTATGGCTACACCTTC; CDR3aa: CATKISGSTRDNYGYTF
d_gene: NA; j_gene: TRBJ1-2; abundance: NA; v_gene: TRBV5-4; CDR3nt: TGTGCCAGCAGCTTGGAGGAGAACTATGGCTACACCTTC; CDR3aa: CASSLEENYGYTF
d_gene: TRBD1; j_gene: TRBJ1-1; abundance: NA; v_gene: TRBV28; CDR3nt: TGTGCCAGCAGTGTCGGACAGGGCACTGAAGCTTTCTTT; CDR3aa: CASSVGQGTEAFF
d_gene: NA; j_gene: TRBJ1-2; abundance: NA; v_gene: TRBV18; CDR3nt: TGTGCCAGCTCCCCGCTAGGAGGAGATGGCTACACCTTC; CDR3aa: CASSPLGGDGYTF
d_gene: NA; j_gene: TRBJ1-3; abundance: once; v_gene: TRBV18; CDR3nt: TGTGCCAGCTCACCACTCAGCGGCTCTGGAAACACCATATATTTT; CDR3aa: CASSPLSGSGNTIYF
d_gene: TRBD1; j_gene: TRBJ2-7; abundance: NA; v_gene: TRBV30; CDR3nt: TGTGCCTGGAGTGTAACGGGGACAGGGGGCTACGAGCAGTACTTC; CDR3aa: CAWSVTGTGGYEQYF
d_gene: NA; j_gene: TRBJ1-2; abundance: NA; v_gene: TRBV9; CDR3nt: TGTGCCAGCAGCGGACAAACAAGGGGCTACACCTTC; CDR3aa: CASSGQTRGYTF
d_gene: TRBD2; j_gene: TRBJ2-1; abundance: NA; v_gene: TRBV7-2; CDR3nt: TGTGCCAGCAGTAAGCGGGGGAGAACCTACAATGAGCAGTTCTTC; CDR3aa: CASSKRGRTYNEQFF
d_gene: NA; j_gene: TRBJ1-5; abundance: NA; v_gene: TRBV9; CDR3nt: TGTGCCAGCAGCGTAGGGGGGGGCCGGAATCAGCCCCAGCATTTT; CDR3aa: CASSVGGGRNQPQHF
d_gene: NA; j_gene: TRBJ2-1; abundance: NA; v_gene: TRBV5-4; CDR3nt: TGTGCCAGCAGCTTGTCGTTAGGGGACCTCAATGAGCAGTTCTTC; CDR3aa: CASSLSLGDLNEQFF
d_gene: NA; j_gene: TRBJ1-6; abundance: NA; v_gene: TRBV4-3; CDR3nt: TGCGCCAGCAGCCAGTATACAGGGAGTAATTCACCCCTCCACTTT; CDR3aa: CASSQYTGSNSPLHF
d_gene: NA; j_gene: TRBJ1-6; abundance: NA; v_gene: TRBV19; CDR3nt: TGTGCCAGTAGTATAGGGGTGTCACCCCTCCACTTT; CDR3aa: CASSIGVSPLHF
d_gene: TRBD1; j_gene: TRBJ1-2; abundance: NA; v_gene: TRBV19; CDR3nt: TGTGCCAGTAGTATGGGGACAGGGGCTGGCTACACCTTC; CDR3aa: CASSMGTGAGYTF
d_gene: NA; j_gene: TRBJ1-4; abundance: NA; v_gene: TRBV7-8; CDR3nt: TGTGCCAGCAGCACCCGAGGCCAGGGTTATCGAAAACTGTTTTTT; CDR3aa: CASSTRGQGYRKLFF
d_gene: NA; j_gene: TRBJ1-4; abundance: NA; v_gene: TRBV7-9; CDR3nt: TGTGCCAGCAGCATGGGGTTTCGGGAAAAACTGTTTTTT; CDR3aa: CASSMGFREKLFF
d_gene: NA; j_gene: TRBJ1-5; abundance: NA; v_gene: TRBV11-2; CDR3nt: TGTGCCAGCAGCTTAGGGCAGGGCGGCAATCAGCCCCAGCATTTT; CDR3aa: CASSLGQGGNQPQHF
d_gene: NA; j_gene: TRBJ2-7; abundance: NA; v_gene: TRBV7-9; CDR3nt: TGTGCCAGCAGCTTAGATGTGGTGCCGGGCGAGCAGTACTTC; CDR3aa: CASSLDVVPGEQYF
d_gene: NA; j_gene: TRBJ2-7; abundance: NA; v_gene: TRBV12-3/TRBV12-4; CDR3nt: TGTGCCAGCAGTCCATGGGGCTCCTACGAGCAGTACTTC; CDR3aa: CASSPWGSYEQYF
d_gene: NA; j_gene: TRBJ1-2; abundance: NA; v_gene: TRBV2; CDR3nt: TGTGCCAGCAGTCACGATACGACAGATTCTGATGGCTACACCTTC; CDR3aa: CASSHDTTDSDGYTF
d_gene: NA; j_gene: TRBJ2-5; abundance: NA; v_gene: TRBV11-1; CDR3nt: TGTGCCAGCAGCGGGTTTGAAGAGACCCAGTACTTC; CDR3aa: CASSGFEETQYF
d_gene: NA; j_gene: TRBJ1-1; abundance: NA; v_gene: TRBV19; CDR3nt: TGTGCCAGTAGTAAACGACCATATTTGGGCACTGAAGCTTTCTTT; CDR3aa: CASSKRPYLGTEAFF
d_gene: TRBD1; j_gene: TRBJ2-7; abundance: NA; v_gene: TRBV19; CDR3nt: TGTGCCAGTACCCAGGGGACAGGGGCCTACGAGCAGTACTTC; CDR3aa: CASTQGTGAYEQYF
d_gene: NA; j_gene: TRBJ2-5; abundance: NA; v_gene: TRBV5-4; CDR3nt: TGTGCCACCGGACGGGCTGAAGAGACCCAGTACTTC; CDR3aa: CATGRAEETQYF
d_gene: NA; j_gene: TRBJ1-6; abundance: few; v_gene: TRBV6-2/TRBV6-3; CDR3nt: TGTGCCAGCAGTTACGTGCGGAACCATTCACCCCTCCACTTT; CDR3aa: CASSYVRNHSPLHF
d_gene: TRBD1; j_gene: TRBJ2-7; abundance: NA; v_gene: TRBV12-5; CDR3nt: TGTGCTAGTGGTGTCAACAGGGGGGAGGCCTTCTACGAGCAGTACTTC; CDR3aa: CASGVNRGEAFYEQYF